This TCR beta chain was retrieved from a study of response to subunit inactivated influenza vaccine. Whole-study findings and limits: The authors suggested that every seasonal influenza vaccination recruits few new T cells.

In TCRdb, the RT-PCR reads were re-called with MiXCR into one record per CDR3 protein. The sample includes 450,000 to 600,000 distinct CDR3 sequences, about 8% of them seen just once. This clonotype was seen more than once but under ten times. The antigen is undetermined. The receptor was isolated from a man between 50 and 75 years old who received an inactivated influenza vaccine. Sequencing used PBMCs from blood, obtained about 24 months after vaccination.

CDR3 residues: CASSLVPLDEQYF. CDR3 in DNA: TGTGCCAGCAGCTTAGTGCCCCTTGACGAGCAGTACTTC. The rearrangement uses TRBV5-6 and TRBJ2-7; D not certain. The length of the CDR3 is 13 residues. V lost 2 bases to trimming and J lost 5 bases, with 11 bases between them. CDR1 and CDR2 (germline): SGHDT, YYEEEE.